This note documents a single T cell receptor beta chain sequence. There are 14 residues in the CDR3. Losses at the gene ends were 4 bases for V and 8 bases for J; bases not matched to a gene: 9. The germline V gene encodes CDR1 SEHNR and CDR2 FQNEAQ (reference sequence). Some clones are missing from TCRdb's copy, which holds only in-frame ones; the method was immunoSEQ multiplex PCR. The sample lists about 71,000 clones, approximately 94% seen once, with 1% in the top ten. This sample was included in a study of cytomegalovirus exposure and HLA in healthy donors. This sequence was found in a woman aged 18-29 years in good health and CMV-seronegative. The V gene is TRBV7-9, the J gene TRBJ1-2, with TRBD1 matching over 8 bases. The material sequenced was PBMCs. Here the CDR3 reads CASSSGQGVGGYTF. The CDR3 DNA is TGTGCCAGCAGCTCAGGACAGGGCGTGGGCGGCTACACCTTC.